These 9 T cell receptor beta chains were sequenced from one sample in a study of T-cell memory formation after mild COVID-19. TCRdb called the 5' RACE reads again in MiXCR, with one record for every CDR3 protein. The sample carries about 400,000 distinct CDR3 sequences, 24% recorded once. Source material: PBMCs or a T cell subset sorted from them (not recorded which). The receptor set was obtained from an adult woman who had mild COVID-19 (a few samples of this study predate the infection). Cell type and time point are not known.

This clonotype has just a few counts. The chain employs TRBV29-1 and TRBJ1-2; unclear D gene. CDR1 SQVTM and CDR2 ANQGSEA come from the germline V gene. This CDR3 contains 12 residues. The V gene lost 7 bases and the J gene lost 0 bases, with 9 bases spanning the gap. This chain's CDR3 is CSAADTNYGYTF. In nucleotides, the CDR3 is TGCAGCGCAGCAGACACTAACTATGGCTACACCTTC.

This clonotype was seen more than once but under ten times. V usage is TRBV6-5 and J usage is TRBJ1-1; the D gene is possibly TRBD1 (5 bases). V lost 4 bases, J lost 1 base, and 10 bases lay in between. This CDR3 is 14 amino acids long. CDR1 is MNHEY, CDR2 SVGAGI, per germline. The CDR3 loop is CASSSTGRNTEAFF. The DNA for the CDR3 is TGTGCCAGCAGTTCCACAGGACGGAACACTGAAGCTTTCTTT.

This clonotype has a handful of counts. The V call is TRBV21-1, the J call TRBJ2-7; whether TRBD1, the table's D call, matches the DNA was not checked. TRBV21-1 is marked as a pseudogene. CDR3 size: 14 residues. CDR3 residues: CASSKAPGAYEQYF. CDR3 sequence (DNA): TGTGCCAGCAGCAAAGCCCCAGGGGCCTACGAGCAGTACTTC.

The J gene is TRBJ2-3, the V gene TRBV18; 8 bases map to TRBD1. This CDR3 spans 15 amino acids. J lost 2 bases, V lost 3 bases, and 4 bases had no gene match. The germline V gene encodes CDR1 KGHSH and CDR2 LQKENI. The chain's CDR3 is CASSPQGAPTDTQYF. CDR3 sequence (DNA): TGTGCCAGCTCACCCCAGGGGGCACCCACAGATACGCAGTATTTT.

The rearrangement joins TRBV24-1 to TRBJ1-2; 9 nucleotides agree with TRBD1. The CDR3 extends over 15 amino acids. The germline gives CDR1 KGHDR, CDR2 SFDVKD. J lost 5 bases, V lost 3 bases, and 6 bases had no gene match. CDR3 nucleotides: TGTGCCACCAGTGATCCTGGACAGGGGTGGTATGGCTACACCTTC. Translated, it gives CATSDPGQGWYGYTF.

This clonotype was recorded a few times. The chain recombines TRBV20-1 with TRBJ2-7; D remains unclear. The CDR3 has 13 amino acids. The germline V and J ends were trimmed by 6 bases and 1 base, with 13 bases remaining between them. The germline gives CDR1 DFQATT, CDR2 SNEGSKA (reference sequence). The DNA for the CDR3 is TGCAGTGCCCCAGTCGACCTATCCTACGAGCAGTACTTC. Protein: CSAPVDLSYEQYF.

There are a few counts of this clonotype. V and J are TRBV12-3 or TRBV12-4 and TRBJ1-6; D is unclear. Trimming cost V 6 bases and J 8 bases, with 17 bases left between them. The CDR3 has 15 amino acids. CDR3 amino acids: CASRALGRRYSPLHF. The CDR3 nucleotides are TGTGCCAGCAGAGCCCTCGGGAGGCGATATTCACCCCTCCACTTT.

V gene TRBV5-1 combines with J gene TRBJ2-6; TRBD1 agrees at 8 bases. Germline V lookup: CDR1 SGHRS, CDR2 YFSETQ. V was clipped by 0 bases and J by 2 bases; unmatched bases: 4. This CDR3 region has 17 residues. Here the CDR3 reads CASSLGDRLAGANVLTF. The CDR3 coding sequence is TGCGCCAGCAGCTTGGGGGACAGGTTAGCTGGGGCCAACGTCCTGACTTTC.

This chain joins TRBV4-1 and TRBJ2-7; D assignment may be TRBD1 or TRBD2 (5 bases each). With 0 bases removed from V and 6 bases from J, the gap between germline ends came to 24 bases. This CDR3 is 18 amino acids long. Germline CDR1 reads MGHRA; CDR2 reads YSYEKL. CDR3 nucleotide sequence: TGCGCCAGCAGCCAAGAGGTCCTTTTGAGGGGCGAACCCCTCGAGCAGTACTTC. It encodes CASSQEVLLRGEPLEQYF.